What follows are 29 T cell receptor beta chains derived from one specimen sequenced in a study of T cells after yellow fever vaccination. TCRdb ran MiXCR on the 5' RACE reads and lists one entry per CDR3 protein. The sample gives around 300,000 distinct CDR3 sequences, 3.5% to 4.5% of which show up once; roughly a fifth is in the top ten. Specimen: PBMCs, collected 15 days after the yellow fever booster vaccination. These receptors were taken from a man younger than 35 who received the YFV17D yellow fever vaccine.

This sequence joins TRBV28 and TRBJ2-2; possibly TRBD1 for D (6 bases). Between the trimmed V and J ends, which lost 2 bases and 5 bases, there was a span of 21 bases. The CDR3 length is 18 residues. Germline CDR1 and CDR2: MDHEN and SYDVKM. This CDR3 reads CASSLVTGQGVRTGELFF. Here the CDR3 DNA reads TGTGCCAGCAGTTTAGTTACAGGGCAAGGGGTCAGGACCGGGGAGCTGTTTTTT.

This clonotype was seen a handful of times. The genes are TRBV4-1 and TRBJ1-4; 12 bases agree with TRBD1. This CDR3 has 18 residues. Trimming at V came to 5 bases and at J to 4 bases, leaving 11 bases not matched to a gene. In germline, CDR1 is MGHRA, CDR2 YSYEKL. CDR3 DNA: TGCGCCAGCAGCTCCCCAGCGGGGACAGGGGGCCTTAATGAAAAACTGTTTTTT. It is translated as CASSSPAGTGGLNEKLFF.

The gene calls are TRBV28 and TRBJ2-5; weak D call: TRBD1 (6 bases). This CDR3 is built from 14 residues. Per germline, CDR1 MDHEN and CDR2 SYDVKM. V lost 6 bases and J 2 bases, leaving 13 bases between the germline ends. The CDR3 DNA reads TGTGCCAGCAGCCCTAGAAGGGGGCAAGAGACCCAGTACTTC. It specifies CASSPRRGQETQYF.

This clonotype was found many times. The DNA for the CDR3 is TGTGCCAGCAGCCTAGACAGTTCCTACAATGAGCAGTTCTTC. Encoded protein: CASSLDSSYNEQFF. This chain joins TRBV7-2 and TRBJ2-1, with D maybe TRBD1 (5 bases). The CDR3 runs 14 residues. Trimming cost V 5 bases and J 1 base, with 9 bases left between them. Germline V lookup: CDR1 SGHTA, CDR2 FQGNSA.

The rearrangement links TRBV7-9 to TRBJ1-4; tentative D call: TRBD1 (5 bases). The V and J ends lost 5 bases and 4 bases respectively, with 14 bases between them. Germline assignment: CDR1 SEHNR and CDR2 FQNEAQ (reference sequence). The CDR3 sequence is 15 residues long. CDR3 bases: TGTGCCAGCAGCCACCCGGGACCAGTTAATGAAAAACTGTTTTTT. The encoded protein is CASSHPGPVNEKLFF.

This clonotype appeared a few times. The V call is TRBV18, the J call TRBJ1-5; 8 nucleotides line up with TRBD1. V shed 3 bases and J 6 bases; nucleotides not matched to a gene: 4. This CDR3 has 14 amino acids. Germline assignment: CDR1 KGHSH and CDR2 LQKENI. The CDR3 region is CASSPGQGLQPQHF. Written as DNA, the CDR3 is TGTGCCAGCTCACCCGGACAGGGTCTTCAGCCCCAGCATTTT.

This clonotype was detected many times. This sequence joins TRBV27 and TRBJ1-2, with D perhaps TRBD1 (6 bases). Germline loops: CDR1 MNHEY, CDR2 SMNVEV (reference sequence). This CDR3 contains 14 residues. Trimming cost V 2 bases and J 0 bases, with 7 bases left between them. The CDR3 spells CASSLDRSNYGYTF. Here the CDR3 DNA reads TGTGCCAGCAGTTTAGACAGGTCTAACTATGGCTACACCTTC.

The table lists this clonotype with a few counts. J is TRBJ1-2 and V is TRBV5-1, with 8 bases aligning to TRBD1. Looked up from germline, CDR1 is SGHRS and CDR2 is YFSETQ. The CDR3 length is 14 residues. The V gene end was trimmed by 4 bases and the J gene end by 6 bases; junction bases not matched to a gene: 8. DNA of the CDR3: TGCGCCAGCAGCGCCCTACAGGGGGAGGATGGCTACACCTTC. This encodes CASSALQGEDGYTF.

The V gene is TRBV5-5, the J gene TRBJ2-2, with no clear D. The germline gives CDR1 SGHKS, CDR2 YYEKEE (reference sequence). The CDR3 covers 13 residues. Trimming removed 1 base at V and 7 bases at J, with 8 bases between. The CDR3 DNA reads TGTGCCAGCAGCTTGCCGCCAGTCGGGGAGCTGTTTTTT. Amino acid sequence: CASSLPPVGELFF. Drawing the rest from reference TRBV5-5 and TRBJ2-2, the complete variable domain is DAGVTQSPTHLIKTRGQQVTLRCSPISGHKSVSWYQQVLGQGPQFIFQYYEKEERGRGNFPDRFSARQFPNYSSELNVNALLLGDSALYLCASSLPPVGELFFGEGSRLTVL.

The CDR3 reads CASSVGRGGNTDTQYF. The CDR3 bases are TGTGCCAGCAGCGTAGGACGCGGGGGGAACACAGATACGCAGTATTTT. The V gene is TRBV9, the J gene TRBJ2-3; 8 nucleotides agree with TRBD2. Unmatched junction bases numbered 5, after V lost 0 bases and J lost 2 bases. CDR1 and CDR2 (germline): SGDLS, YYNGEE. The CDR3 spans 16 residues.

The J gene is TRBJ2-1, the V gene TRBV11-2; D not certain. Trimming left V 8 bases short and J 0 bases short, with 11 bases between. The CDR3 length is 14 residues. In germline, CDR1 is SGHAT, CDR2 FQNNGV. The chain's CDR3 is CASGTSSSYNEQFF. CDR3 DNA sequence: TGTGCCAGCGGTACGTCGAGCTCCTACAATGAGCAGTTCTTC. Complete variable domain (other parts from reference TRBV11-2 and TRBJ2-1): EAGVAQSPRYKIIEKRQSVAFWCNPISGHATLYWYQQILGQGPKLLIQFQNNGVVDDSQLPKDRFSAERLKGVDSTLKIQPAKLEDSAVYLCASGTSSSYNEQFFGPGTRLTVL.

This clonotype came up many times. CDR3 sequence (DNA): TGTGCCAGCAGCGATCTTGGTAATTCACCCCTCCACTTT. Encoded protein: CASSDLGNSPLHF. The chain combines TRBV7-6 with TRBJ1-6; unclear D gene. V was clipped by 5 bases and J by 6 bases, with 8 bases between them. Germline V gene lookup returns CDR1 SGHVS and CDR2 FNYEAQ. This CDR3 has 13 residues.

This clonotype was found many times. The V call is TRBV7-2, the J call TRBJ1-2, with no clear D. The CDR3 contains 13 residues. Germline CDR1 is SGHTA and CDR2 is FQGNSA. The V end lost 0 bases, the J end lost 7 bases, and 9 bases lay between the germline ends. The CDR3 DNA follows: TGTGCCAGCAGCTTAGCCCCTCCTTTTGGCTACACCTTC. Amino acid sequence: CASSLAPPFGYTF. Drawing the rest from reference TRBV7-2 and TRBJ1-2, the complete variable domain is GAGVSQSPSNKVTEKGKDVELRCDPISGHTALYWYRQSLGQGLEFLIYFQGNSAPDKSGLPSDRFSAERTGGSVSTLTIQRTQQEDSAVYLCASSLAPPFGYTFGSGTRLTVV.

This clonotype was seen a handful of times. V and J are TRBV7-2 and TRBJ1-2, with a weak D call TRBD1 (5 bases). The CDR3 contains 15 residues. Looked up from germline, CDR1 is SGHTA and CDR2 is FQGNSA. The ends were cut back, 5 bases at V and 6 bases at J, with 19 bases in the middle. CDR3 sequence: CASSPLLGRRDGYTF. The CDR3 nucleotides read TGTGCCAGCAGCCCACTCCTGGGGCGCAGAGATGGCTACACCTTC.

The chain couples TRBV7-2 to TRBJ2-7; unclear D gene. Germline CDR1 is SGHTA and CDR2 is FQGNSA. Trimming stripped 5 bases from V and 4 bases from J, with 18 bases between. CDR3 size: 15 residues. CDR3 residues: CASSHSPGRVYEQYF. CDR3 DNA: TGTGCCAGCAGCCACTCGCCGGGCCGGGTATACGAGCAGTACTTC.

The chain combines TRBV3-1 with TRBJ2-5, with D possibly called TRBD1 or TRBD2 (5 bases each). Germline V gene sequence: CDR1 LGHDT, CDR2 YNNKEL (reference sequence). V shed 2 bases and J shed 4 bases, with 11 bases lying between them. The CDR3 consists of 14 residues. The CDR3 here is CASSQHRDVETQYF. CDR3 DNA: TGTGCCAGCAGCCAACACCGGGACGTAGAGACCCAGTACTTC.

This clonotype was counted ten times or more. The J gene is TRBJ1-5, the V gene TRBV7-9; D unresolved. The ends were cut back, 1 base at V and 4 bases at J, with 11 bases in the middle. This CDR3 comprises 15 residues. The germline V gene encodes CDR1 SEHNR and CDR2 FQNEAQ (reference sequence). CDR3 bases: TGTGCCAGCAGCTTAGTCAGCTTAGATAATCAGCCCCAGCATTTT. Translated, it gives CASSLVSLDNQPQHF.

This sequence joins TRBV28 and TRBJ2-1; D is unclear. Trimming left V 8 bases short and J 4 bases short, with 9 bases between. The CDR3 totals 12 residues. Germline CDR1 is MDHEN and CDR2 is SYDVKM. The CDR3 reads CASAPFYNEQFF. The CDR3 DNA reads as TGTGCCAGCGCGCCGTTTTACAATGAGCAGTTCTTC.

This clonotype was found many times. This sequence joins TRBV10-3 and TRBJ2-1, with 7 bases lining up with TRBD1. V shed 4 bases, J shed 9 bases, and the junction held 6 bases outside the gene matches. Germline lookup yields CDR1 ENHRY and CDR2 SYGVKD. CDR3 size: 13 residues. This chain's CDR3 is CAISATGEGEQFF. For the CDR3, the DNA is TGTGCCATCAGTGCCACAGGGGAAGGTGAGCAGTTCTTC.

This clonotype was picked up a small number of times. J is TRBJ2-1 and V is TRBV29-1; D is uncertain. The germline gives CDR1 SQVTM, CDR2 ANQGSEA. V was pared by 2 bases and J by 2 bases, with 7 bases between. The CDR3 has 13 residues. CDR3 DNA sequence: TGCAGCGTTGAAAGCCTAACCTACAATGAGCAGTTCTTC. Its translation: CSVESLTYNEQFF.

The rearrangement uses TRBV6-2 or TRBV6-3 and TRBJ2-3; the D is unclear. The ends were cut back, 0 bases at V and 0 bases at J, with 10 bases in the middle. Germline CDR1 is MNHEY and CDR2 is SVGEGT. The CDR3 covers 16 residues. In DNA form, the CDR3 reads TGTGCCAGCAGTTACTCGTCTTTCCCTAGCACAGATACGCAGTATTTT. This sequence encodes CASSYSSFPSTDTQYF.

Here the CDR3 DNA reads TGCGCCAGCAGCTTGCGGGGTGGCTATGGCTACACCTTC. Encoded protein: CASSLRGGYGYTF. The gene calls are TRBV5-1 and TRBJ1-2; D ambiguous. Germline assignment: CDR1 SGHRS and CDR2 YFSETQ. The CDR3 covers 13 residues. Trimming took 1 base from V and 4 from J, leaving 8 bases between them.

The sample holds a few counts of this clonotype. This sequence joins TRBV20-1 and TRBJ2-1; TRBD1 might be the D (6 bases). Germline V lookup: CDR1 DFQATT, CDR2 SNEGSKA (reference sequence). Deletions cut 7 bases from V and 0 bases from J, with 22 bases between. The CDR3 spans 17 residues. The CDR3 here is CSVHRGGPGSSYNEQFF. CDR3 nucleotides: TGCAGTGTTCATCGAGGGGGTCCAGGGAGCTCCTACAATGAGCAGTTCTTC.

This clonotype has just a few counts. V gene TRBV5-1 combines with J gene TRBJ1-1; 7 nucleotides align to TRBD1. CDR1 SGHRS and CDR2 YFSETQ come from the germline V gene. V shed 1 base and J 3 bases; nucleotides not matched to a gene: 6. The CDR3 totals 15 residues. CDR3 in DNA: TGCGCCAGCAGCTTGTGGGACAGCTTATACACTGAAGCTTTCTTT. Translated, it gives CASSLWDSLYTEAFF.

This clonotype has only a few counts. V gene TRBV20-1 combines with J gene TRBJ1-1, with D possibly being TRBD1 (6 bases). Per the germline V gene, CDR1 is DFQATT and CDR2 is SNEGSKA (reference sequence). V shed 6 bases and J shed 5 bases, with 16 bases lying between them. This CDR3 region has 13 residues. The CDR3 region is CSATRGQATEAFF. The CDR3, as DNA: TGCAGTGCCACCCGGGGGCAAGCGACTGAAGCTTTCTTT.

In this sample, this clonotype turned up many times. The chain carries TRBV6-5 and TRBJ1-1; 10 positions match TRBD1. V lost 6 bases and J lost 0; bases outside the gene matches: 1. From germline, CDR1 is MNHEY and CDR2 SVGAGI. The CDR3 extends over 14 amino acids. The CDR3 bases are TGTGCCAGCAGGACAGGGGGCTTGAACACTGAAGCTTTCTTT. Amino acid sequence: CASRTGGLNTEAFF.

V is TRBV6-5 and J is TRBJ1-5; 8 positions match TRBD1. In germline, CDR1 is MNHEY, CDR2 SVGAGI. CDR3 length: 15 residues. J lost 5 bases, V lost 6 bases, and 9 bases had no gene match. This CDR3 reads CASRSTGASDQPQHF. The CDR3 DNA reads TGTGCCAGCAGATCGACAGGGGCGAGTGATCAGCCCCAGCATTTT.

There are many counts of this clonotype. This chain connects TRBV7-2 to TRBJ1-2; no reliable D call. There are 12 residues in the CDR3. Between the trimmed V and J ends, which lost 3 bases and 8 bases, there was a span of 10 bases. Germline V gene sequence: CDR1 SGHTA, CDR2 FQGNSA. CDR3 amino acids: CASSFSGFGYTF. CDR3 nucleotide sequence: TGTGCCAGCAGCTTCTCCGGGTTCGGCTACACCTTC.

Ten or more counts support this clonotype. This chain connects TRBV20-1 to TRBJ1-3; no reliable D call. Germline-derived CDR1 and CDR2 are DFQATT and SNEGSKA (reference sequence). This CDR3 has 15 amino acids. The V end was cut by 3 bases, the J end by 2 bases, with 14 bases between. CDR3 in DNA: TGCAGTGCTAGTCCCTCGGCAGCTGCTGGAAACACCATATATTTT. Its protein product is CSASPSAAAGNTIYF.